Presented here are 18 T cell receptor beta chains from one specimen sequenced in a study of cytotoxic CD8 clonotypes in ibrutinib-treated CLL. Profiling relied on immunoSEQ multiplex PCR, and the TCRdb table lists in-frame clones only, not all of them. Of more than 50,000 clones listed, roughly 50% are singletons. Sample: PBMCs, taken after 12 months of ibrutinib treatment. The receptors were sampled from a human donor with chronic lymphocytic leukemia.

In DNA form, the CDR3 reads TGTGCCAGCAGTGAGGGACAGGCTTACTATGGCTACACCTTC. It yields the protein CASSEGQAYYGYTF. The chain carries TRBV6-1 and TRBJ1-2; 8 bases line up with TRBD1. The CDR3 covers 14 residues. Germline CDR1 reads MNHNS; CDR2 reads SASEGT. Trimming took 3 bases from V and 3 from J; bases not matched to a gene: 3.

The CDR3 loop is CASSLDPSPAKNIQYF. DNA of the CDR3: TGTGCCAGCAGCTTAGATCCCTCACCAGCCAAAAACATTCAGTACTTC. The J gene is TRBJ2-4, the V gene TRBV7-9, with no clear D. The CDR3 totals 16 residues. Germline V gene sequence: CDR1 SEHNR, CDR2 FQNEAQ (reference sequence). V lost 1 base and J lost 0, with 10 bases in between.

This clone showed up just a few times. The chain joins TRBV28 to TRBJ1-2; D is possibly TRBD1 (5 bases). Germline assignment: CDR1 MDHEN and CDR2 SYDVKM. This CDR3 is 15 amino acids long. With 7 bases removed from V and 8 bases from J, the gap between germline ends came to 23 bases. The CDR3 spells CASTPPAGQGEGYTF. The CDR3 DNA follows: TGTGCCAGCACTCCCCCGGCGGGTCAGGGAGAGGGCTACACCTTC.

This clone appeared once. This chain links TRBV5-4 with TRBJ1-1; D perhaps matches TRBD1 (6 bases). V gave up 4 bases and J gave up 7 bases, with 14 bases separating them. Germline CDR1 reads SGHNT; CDR2 reads YYREEE (reference sequence). The CDR3 contains 13 residues. The CDR3 DNA sequence: TGTGCCAGCAGCGACGCAGGGGAGGGTGAAGCTTTCTTT. Its translation is CASSDAGEGEAFF.

This chain uses TRBV7-6 with TRBJ1-4; the D is unclear. V was cut by 2 bases and J by 8 bases, with 9 bases left in between. The germline gives CDR1 SGHVS, CDR2 FNYEAQ. The CDR3 runs to 13 residues. The CDR3 DNA reads TGTGCCAGCAGCTTATATCGGGGAGAAAAACTGTTTTTT. Protein product: CASSLYRGEKLFF.

The chain recombines TRBV28 with TRBJ1-1, with unresolved D. Germline assignment: CDR1 MDHEN and CDR2 SYDVKM. The CDR3 covers 12 residues. Deletions cut 7 bases from V and 6 bases from J, with 12 bases between. CDR3 DNA sequence: TGTGCCAGCAAGCGAGGGTTATCTGAAGCTTTCTTT. Its protein is CASKRGLSEAFF.

The chain recombines TRBV6-5 with TRBJ2-3; D remains unclear. Germline V lookup: CDR1 MNHEY, CDR2 SVGAGI. The CDR3 is 15 amino acids. Between the trimmed V and J ends, which lost 2 bases and 7 bases, there was a span of 16 bases. The CDR3: CASSYGGSIENTQYF. The CDR3 DNA follows: TGTGCCAGCAGTTACGGTGGGTCGATTGAAAATACGCAGTATTTT.

The V call is TRBV6-5, the J call TRBJ2-3; a possible D gene is TRBD2 (6 bases). V was clipped by 7 bases and J by 2 bases, with 13 bases between them. Germline V gene sequence: CDR1 MNHEY, CDR2 SVGAGI. This CDR3 region has 14 residues. Here the CDR3 reads CASTRRGDTDTQYF. The CDR3 region has the DNA TGTGCCAGCACCAGGAGGGGAGACACAGATACGCAGTATTTT.

The chain couples TRBV5-4 to TRBJ2-7, with D perhaps TRBD2 (5 bases). With 2 bases removed from V and 5 bases from J, the gap between germline ends came to 17 bases. The V gene's germline CDR1 is SGHNT and CDR2 YYREEE (reference sequence). This CDR3 comprises 15 residues. In nucleotides, the CDR3 is TGTGCCAGCAGCTTCGGTGGAGGTCCACGGGACGAGCAGTACGTC. Its protein is CASSFGGGPRDEQYV.

The rearrangement links TRBV2 to TRBJ2-7; 7 bases map to TRBD1. There are 13 residues in the CDR3. Trimming took 7 bases from V and 3 from J; bases not matched to a gene: 6. Germline V CDR1 and CDR2: SNHLY, FYNNEI. The CDR3 reads CASTAGTVYEQYV. CDR3 DNA: TGTGCCAGCACGGCCGGGACAGTCTACGAGCAGTACGTC.

The chain links TRBV7-7 to TRBJ2-5; the match to TRBD2 covers 9 bases. CDR1 SSHAT and CDR2 FNYEAQ come from the germline V gene (reference sequence). The J segment lost 4 bases and the V segment lost 1 base, leaving 7 bases of the junction unmatched. The CDR3 loop spans 16 amino acids. The CDR3 here is CASSLDLSGSLETQYF. CDR3 DNA sequence: TGTGCCAGCAGCTTAGATCTTAGCGGGAGTCTAGAGACCCAGTACTTC.

V gene TRBV27 combines with J gene TRBJ2-1; TRBD2 aligns across 7 bases. The trim removed 6 bases at V and 4 bases at J, leaving 3 bases unmatched. The CDR3 is 13 amino acids. In germline, CDR1 is MNHEY, CDR2 SMNVEV (reference sequence). In DNA, the CDR3 is TGTGCCAGCAGGCGGGGGACGTACAATGAGCAGTTCTTC. This encodes CASRRGTYNEQFF.

In DNA, the CDR3 is TGTGCCACTAAGGGATCCAGAGCGAACACCGGGGAGCTGTTTTTT. Residues: CATKGSRANTGELFF. This chain connects TRBV6-1 to TRBJ2-2; no clear D gene. Germline V gene sequence: CDR1 MNHNS, CDR2 SASEGT. Trimming pared 10 bases from V and 0 bases from J, leaving 15 bases between. This CDR3 spans 15 amino acids.

V usage is TRBV30 and J usage is TRBJ1-4; the match to TRBD1 covers 8 bases. Trimming cost V 5 bases and J 8 bases; bases outside gene matches: 7. The CDR3 loop spans 13 amino acids. The germline V gene has CDR1 GTSNPN and CDR2 SVGIG (reference sequence). CDR3 sequence reads: CAWLGQVGEKLFF. The CDR3 nucleotides read TGTGCCTGGCTGGGACAGGTGGGCGAAAAACTGTTTTTT.

This clone was observed a few times. J is TRBJ2-1 and V is TRBV7-2, with 10 positions matching TRBD2. After removal of 2 bases from V and 3 bases from J, the junction contained 4 bases not matched to a gene. Per the germline V gene, CDR1 is SGHTA and CDR2 is FQGNSA. This CDR3 has 16 residues. The CDR3 nucleotides are TGTGCCAGCAGCTTAAGCGGGAGGGACAGCTACAATGAGCAGTTCTTC. It is translated as CASSLSGRDSYNEQFF.

The genes are TRBV5-1 and TRBJ1-2; 11 bases agree with TRBD1. The CDR3 length is 16 residues. V was clipped by 0 bases and J by 5 bases; unmatched bases: 6. Germline V CDR1 and CDR2: SGHRS, YFSETQ. The CDR3 reads CASSLVGQGAFYGYTF. CDR3 DNA sequence: TGCGCCAGCAGCTTGGTTGGACAGGGGGCTTTTTATGGCTACACCTTC.

The CDR3: CASKRERVTGQVNQPQHF. CDR3 coding DNA: TGTGCCAGCAAAAGGGAAAGGGTAACGGGACAGGTCAATCAGCCCCAGCATTTT. The rearrangement uses TRBV27 and TRBJ1-5; 8 nucleotides line up with TRBD1. The germline CDR1 and CDR2 sequences are MNHEY and SMNVEV (reference sequence). This CDR3 is built from 18 residues. With V trimmed by 7 bases and J by 3 bases, 17 bases remained unmatched.

The chain carries TRBV9 and TRBJ2-2, with D maybe TRBD2 (5 bases). V lost 0 bases, J lost 4 bases, and 10 bases lay in between. Germline-derived CDR1 and CDR2 are SGDLS and YYNGEE. There are 15 residues in the CDR3. For the CDR3, the DNA is TGTGCCAGCAGCGTAGAGACCGGAGGCACCGGGGAGCTGTTTTTT. This encodes CASSVETGGTGELFF. Complete variable domain (other parts from reference TRBV9 and TRBJ2-2): DSGVTQTPKHLITATGQRVTLRCSPRSGDLSVYWYQQSLDQGLQFLIQYYNGEERAKGNILERFSAQQFPDLHSELNLSSLELGDSALYFCASSVETGGTGELFFGEGSRLTVL.